The clone carrying this TCR beta chain has more than one count but fewer than ten. The antigen is undetermined. This record comes from a study of cytomegalovirus exposure and HLA in healthy donors. Study findings and constraints: HLA restriction was apparent for most CMV-associated TCR beta chains in a later analysis.

Looked up from germline, CDR1 is SGHVS and CDR2 is FQNEAQ. Unmatched junction bases numbered 19, after V lost 5 bases and J lost 0 bases. The CDR3 is 21 amino acids. With 60 Vbeta and 13 Jbeta primers, the PCR was carried out. Sequencing used immunoSEQ multiplex PCR; TCRdb keeps in-frame clones, though not all of them. The table lists roughly 100,000 clones, 80% of them singletons. The chain recombines TRBV7-8 with TRBJ1-4; 9 nucleotides align to TRBD1. This TCR came from a man aged 25 to 45 in good health and CMV-seropositive. Sequencing used PBMCs. The CDR3 coding sequence is TGTGCCAGCAGCGGGTGGGAGATCGGGACAGGGACGGACGCAACTAATGAAAAACTGTTTTTT. This gives the protein CASSGWEIGTGTDATNEKLFF.